The 2 T cell receptor beta chains given below trace back to one sample, sequenced in a study of blood T cells in healthy people across ages. It was with a sample-barcoded 5' primer and a J-beta primer mix that a second PCR of roughly 6 to 11 cycles was run. One entry per CDR3 protein results from TCRdb running MiXCR on the 5' RACE reads. Of some 1.5 million distinct CDR3 sequences in the sample, 25% to 30% are singletons; the top ten hold roughly 8%. The specimen was blood. These receptors were collected from a woman in her twenties or thirties in good health.

J is TRBJ2-1 and V is TRBV28; 12 nucleotides agree with TRBD2. From germline, CDR1 is MDHEN and CDR2 SYDVKM. Germline trimming cut 5 bases from V and 10 bases from J; bases unmatched to any gene: 9. The CDR3 loop spans 15 amino acids. In nucleotides, the CDR3 is TGTGCCAGCAGTCCCGCTAGCGGGAGGGGCCAAGAGCAGTTCTTC. Protein sequence: CASSPASGRGQEQFF. Full variable domain (rest looked up from reference TRBV28 and TRBJ2-1): DVKVTQSSRYLVKRTGEKVFLECVQDMDHENMFWYRQDPGLGLRLIYFSYDVKMKEKGDIPEGYSVSREKKERFSLILESASTNQTSMYLCASSPASGRGQEQFFGPGTRLTVL.

The CDR3 loop is CASSRRRGNTDTQYF. CDR3 DNA sequence: TGCGCCAGCAGCCGAAGGCGGGGGAACACAGATACGCAGTATTTT. J is TRBJ2-3 and V is TRBV5-1; TRBD2 matches 7 bases. With V trimmed by 4 bases and J by 2 bases, 7 bases remained unmatched. Germline values: CDR1 SGHRS, CDR2 YFSETQ. The CDR3 length is 15 residues.